Below are 3 T cell receptor beta chains sequenced from a single sample in a study of PD-L1 blockade in urothelial cancer. Measured with immunoSEQ multiplex PCR; TCRdb has only the in-frame clones, and not every one. In the table there are roughly 100,000 clones, roughly 90% of which are singletons. Time point denoted: pretreatment peripheral blood. This specimen consisted of PBMCs, obtained around atezolizumab (anti-PD-L1) treatment. Every receptor here comes from a woman older than 75 with urothelial cancer.

This clone was detected only a few times. The CDR3 bases are TGTGCCAGCAGTGGCGAGACAGGAGCGACTCCCAACAATCAGCCCCAGCATTTT. Amino acid sequence: CASSGETGATPNNQPQHF. The chain uses TRBV6-1 and TRBJ1-5; TRBD1 might be the D (6 bases). Germline CDR1 is MNHNS and CDR2 is SASEGT. Trimming removed 4 bases at V and 3 bases at J, with 22 bases between. The CDR3 extends over 18 amino acids.

The rearrangement links TRBV9 to TRBJ2-2, with D tentatively TRBD2 (6 bases). The germline V gene encodes CDR1 SGDLS and CDR2 YYNGEE. The CDR3 spans 15 residues. V was trimmed by 4 bases and J by 4 bases, leaving 14 bases between them. The CDR3 reads CASSPLPEGTGELFF. The CDR3 DNA is TGTGCCAGCAGCCCCCTCCCGGAGGGCACCGGGGAGCTGTTTTTT.

This chain joins TRBV4-1 and TRBJ2-7; TRBD1 matches at 7 bases. The CDR3 runs to 14 residues. Germline V gives CDR1 MGHRA, CDR2 YSYEKL. Trimming cost V 4 bases and J 3 bases; bases outside gene matches: 6. The CDR3 is CASSLRDSSYEQYF. The CDR3 region has the DNA TGCGCCAGCAGCCTAAGGGACAGCAGCTACGAGCAGTACTTC.